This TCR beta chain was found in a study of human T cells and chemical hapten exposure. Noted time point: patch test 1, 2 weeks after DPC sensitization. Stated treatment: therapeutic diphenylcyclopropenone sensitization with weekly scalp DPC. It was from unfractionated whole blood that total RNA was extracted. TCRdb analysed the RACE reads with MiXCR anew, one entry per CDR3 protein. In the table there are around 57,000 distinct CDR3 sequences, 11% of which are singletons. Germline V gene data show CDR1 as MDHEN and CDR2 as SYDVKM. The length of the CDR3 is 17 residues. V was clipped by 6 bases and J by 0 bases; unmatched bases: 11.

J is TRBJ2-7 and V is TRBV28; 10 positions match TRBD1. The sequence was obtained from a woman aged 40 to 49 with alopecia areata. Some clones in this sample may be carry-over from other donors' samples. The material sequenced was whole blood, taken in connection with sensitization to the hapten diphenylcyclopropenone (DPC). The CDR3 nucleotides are TGTGCCAGCAGAAAATCCGGGACAGGGGTTAACTCCTACGAGCAGTACTTC. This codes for CASRKSGTGVNSYEQYF.